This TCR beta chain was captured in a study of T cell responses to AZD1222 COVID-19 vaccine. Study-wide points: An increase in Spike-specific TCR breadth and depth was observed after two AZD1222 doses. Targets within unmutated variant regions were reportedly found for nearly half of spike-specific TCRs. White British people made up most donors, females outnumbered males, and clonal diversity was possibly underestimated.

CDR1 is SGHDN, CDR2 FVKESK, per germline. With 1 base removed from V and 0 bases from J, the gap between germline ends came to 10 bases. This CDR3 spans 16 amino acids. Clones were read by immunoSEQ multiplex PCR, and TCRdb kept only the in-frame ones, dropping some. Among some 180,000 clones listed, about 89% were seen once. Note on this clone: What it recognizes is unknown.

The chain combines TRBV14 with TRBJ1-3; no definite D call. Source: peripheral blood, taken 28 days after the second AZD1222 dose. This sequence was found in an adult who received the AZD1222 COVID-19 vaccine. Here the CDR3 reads CASSQVGRLSGNTIYF. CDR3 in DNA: TGTGCCAGCAGCCAAGTTGGCAGACTCTCTGGAAACACCATATATTTT.